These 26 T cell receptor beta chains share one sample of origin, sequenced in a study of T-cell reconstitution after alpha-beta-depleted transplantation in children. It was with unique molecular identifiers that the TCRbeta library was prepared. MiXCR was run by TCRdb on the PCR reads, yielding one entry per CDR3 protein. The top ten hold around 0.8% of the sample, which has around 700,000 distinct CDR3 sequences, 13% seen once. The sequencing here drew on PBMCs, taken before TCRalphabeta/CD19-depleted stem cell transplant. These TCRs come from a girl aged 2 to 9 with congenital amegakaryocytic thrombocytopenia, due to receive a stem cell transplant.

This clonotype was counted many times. CDR3 in amino acids: CASSTQVSGANVLTF. Here the CDR3 DNA reads TGTGCCAGCAGTACACAGGTCTCTGGGGCCAACGTCCTGACTTTC. This rearrangement joins TRBV12-3 or TRBV12-4 to TRBJ2-6; D possibly corresponds to TRBD1 (5 bases). The germline V and J ends were trimmed by 5 bases and 0 bases, with 8 bases remaining between them. The CDR3 covers 15 residues.

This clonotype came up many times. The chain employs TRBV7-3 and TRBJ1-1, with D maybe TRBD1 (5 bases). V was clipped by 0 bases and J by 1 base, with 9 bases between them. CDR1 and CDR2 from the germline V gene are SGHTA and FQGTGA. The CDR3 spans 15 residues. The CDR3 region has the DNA TGTGCCAGCAGCTTAACGGGACGGACGAACACTGAAGCTTTCTTT. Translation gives CASSLTGRTNTEAFF.

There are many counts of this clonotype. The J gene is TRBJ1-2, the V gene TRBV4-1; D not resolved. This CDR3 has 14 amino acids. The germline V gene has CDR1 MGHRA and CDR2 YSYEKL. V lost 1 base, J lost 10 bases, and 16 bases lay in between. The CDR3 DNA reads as TGCGCCAGCAGCCAAGTCGGCGAGGGTAGGGACTACACCTTC. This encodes CASSQVGEGRDYTF.

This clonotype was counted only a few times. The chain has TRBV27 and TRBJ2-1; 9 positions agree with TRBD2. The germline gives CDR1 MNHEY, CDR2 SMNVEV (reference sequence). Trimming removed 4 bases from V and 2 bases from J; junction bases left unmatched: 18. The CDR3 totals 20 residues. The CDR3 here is CASSSPRAAGGPWAYNEQFF. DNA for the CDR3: TGTGCCAGCAGTTCCCCTCGAGCTGCGGGAGGGCCATGGGCCTACAATGAGCAGTTCTTC.

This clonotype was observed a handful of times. This CDR3 is CAWSAGFRDSSYEQYF. The CDR3 nucleotides read TGTGCCTGGAGTGCAGGATTCCGGGACAGCTCCTACGAGCAGTACTTC. The rearrangement joins TRBV30 to TRBJ2-7; the match to TRBD1 covers 7 bases. Germline assignment: CDR1 GTSNPN and CDR2 SVGIG (reference sequence). This CDR3 is built from 16 residues. Trimming took 1 base from V and 0 from J; bases not matched to a gene: 9.

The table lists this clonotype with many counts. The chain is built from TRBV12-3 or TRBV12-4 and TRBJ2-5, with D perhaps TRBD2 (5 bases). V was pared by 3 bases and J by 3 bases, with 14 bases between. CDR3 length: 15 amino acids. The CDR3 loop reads CASSFVDLEKETQYF. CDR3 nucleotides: TGTGCCAGCAGTTTCGTGGACTTAGAGAAAGAGACCCAGTACTTC.

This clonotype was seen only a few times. The CDR3 sequence: CSVHGGGSFEQFF. The CDR3, as DNA: TGCAGCGTCCACGGCGGGGGCAGCTTTGAGCAGTTCTTC. The chain combines TRBV29-1 with TRBJ2-1, with D maybe TRBD2 (7 bases). The CDR3 totals 13 residues. From germline, CDR1 is SQVTM and CDR2 ANQGSEA. Trimming left V 6 bases short and J 9 bases short, with 18 bases between.

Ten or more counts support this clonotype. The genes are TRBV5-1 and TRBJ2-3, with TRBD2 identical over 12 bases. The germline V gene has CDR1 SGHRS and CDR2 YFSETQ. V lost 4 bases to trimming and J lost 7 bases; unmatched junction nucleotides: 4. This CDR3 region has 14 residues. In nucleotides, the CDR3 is TGCGCCAGCAGCCTTTGGACTAGCGGGAATACGCAGTATTTT. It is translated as CASSLWTSGNTQYF.

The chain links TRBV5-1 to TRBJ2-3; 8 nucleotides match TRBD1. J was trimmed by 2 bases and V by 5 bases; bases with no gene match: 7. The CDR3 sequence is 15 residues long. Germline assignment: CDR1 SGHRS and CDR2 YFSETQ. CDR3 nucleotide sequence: TGCGCCAGCAGGACTCCGGGACAGGACACAGATACGCAGTATTTT. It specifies CASRTPGQDTDTQYF.

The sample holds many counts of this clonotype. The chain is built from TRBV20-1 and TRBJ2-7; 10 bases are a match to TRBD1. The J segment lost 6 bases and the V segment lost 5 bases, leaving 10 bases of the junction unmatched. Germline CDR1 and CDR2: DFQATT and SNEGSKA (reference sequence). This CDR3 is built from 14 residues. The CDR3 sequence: CSAYPPGQGLEQYF. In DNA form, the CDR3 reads TGCAGTGCTTACCCACCGGGACAGGGGCTCGAGCAGTACTTC.

Here the CDR3 DNA reads TGTGCCAGCCAGCGGCAAGAGACCCAGTACTTC. It translates to CASQRQETQYF. The chain recombines TRBV6-1 with TRBJ2-5, with D perhaps matching TRBD2 (5 bases). V lost 8 bases to trimming and J lost 2 bases, with 6 bases between them. The CDR3 has 11 residues. Germline CDR1 reads MNHNS; CDR2 reads SASEGT.

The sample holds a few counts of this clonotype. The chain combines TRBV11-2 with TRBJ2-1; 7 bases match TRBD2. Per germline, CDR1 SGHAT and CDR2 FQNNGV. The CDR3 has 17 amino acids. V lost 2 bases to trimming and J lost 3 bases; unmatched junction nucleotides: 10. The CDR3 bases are TGTGCCAGCAGCTTAATGAGTCGGGGAGGGATCTACAATGAGCAGTTCTTC. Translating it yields CASSLMSRGGIYNEQFF. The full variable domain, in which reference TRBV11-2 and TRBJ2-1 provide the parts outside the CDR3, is EAGVAQSPRYKIIEKRQSVAFWCNPISGHATLYWYQQILGQGPKLLIQFQNNGVVDDSQLPKDRFSAERLKGVDSTLKIQPAKLEDSAVYLCASSLMSRGGIYNEQFFGPGTRLTVL.

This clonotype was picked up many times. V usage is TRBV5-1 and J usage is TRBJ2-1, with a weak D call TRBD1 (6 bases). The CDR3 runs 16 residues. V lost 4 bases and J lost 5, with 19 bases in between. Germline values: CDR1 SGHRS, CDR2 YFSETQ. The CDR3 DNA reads TGCGCCAGCAGCAAGGCTTTACAGGGAGTCCACAATGAGCAGTTCTTC. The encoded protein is CASSKALQGVHNEQFF.

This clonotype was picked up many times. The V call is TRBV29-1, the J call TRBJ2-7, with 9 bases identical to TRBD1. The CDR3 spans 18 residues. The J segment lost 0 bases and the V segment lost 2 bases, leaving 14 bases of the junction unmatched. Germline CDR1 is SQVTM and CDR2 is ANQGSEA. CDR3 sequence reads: CSVEFREPGQGLSYEQYF. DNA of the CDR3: TGCAGCGTTGAATTTAGGGAACCGGGACAGGGACTCTCCTACGAGCAGTACTTC.

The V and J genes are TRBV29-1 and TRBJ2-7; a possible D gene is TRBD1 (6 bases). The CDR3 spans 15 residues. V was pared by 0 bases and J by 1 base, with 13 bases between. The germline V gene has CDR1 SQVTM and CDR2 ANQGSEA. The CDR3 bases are TGCAGCGTTGAAGATAGGGGGACCGAATCCTACGAGCAGTACTTC. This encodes CSVEDRGTESYEQYF.

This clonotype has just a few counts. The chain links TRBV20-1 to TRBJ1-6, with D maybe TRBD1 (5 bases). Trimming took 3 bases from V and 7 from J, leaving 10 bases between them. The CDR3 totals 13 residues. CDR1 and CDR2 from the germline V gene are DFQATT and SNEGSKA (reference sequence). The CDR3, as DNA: TGCAGTGCTAGGGCCAGGGCAAATTCACCCCTCCACTTT. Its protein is CSARARANSPLHF.

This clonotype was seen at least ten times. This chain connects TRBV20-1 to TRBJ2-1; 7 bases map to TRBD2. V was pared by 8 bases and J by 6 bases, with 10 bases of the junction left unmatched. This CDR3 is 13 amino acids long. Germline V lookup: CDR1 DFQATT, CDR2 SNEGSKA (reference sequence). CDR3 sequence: CSWQRDHPNEQFF. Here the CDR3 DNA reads TGCAGTTGGCAGCGGGACCACCCCAATGAGCAGTTCTTC.

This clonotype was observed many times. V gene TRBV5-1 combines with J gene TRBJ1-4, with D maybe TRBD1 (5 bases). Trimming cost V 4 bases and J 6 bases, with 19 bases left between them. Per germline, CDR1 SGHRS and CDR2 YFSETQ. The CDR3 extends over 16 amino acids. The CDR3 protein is CASSPRGSAGDEKLFF. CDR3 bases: TGCGCCAGCAGCCCCCGTGGGAGCGCGGGGGATGAAAAACTGTTTTTT.

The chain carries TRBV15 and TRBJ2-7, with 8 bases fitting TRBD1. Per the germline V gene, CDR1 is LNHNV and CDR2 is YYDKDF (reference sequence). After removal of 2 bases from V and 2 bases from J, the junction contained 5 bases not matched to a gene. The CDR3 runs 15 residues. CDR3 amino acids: CATSRPGQGPYEQYF. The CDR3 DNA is TGTGCCACCAGCAGACCCGGACAGGGTCCCTACGAGCAGTACTTC.

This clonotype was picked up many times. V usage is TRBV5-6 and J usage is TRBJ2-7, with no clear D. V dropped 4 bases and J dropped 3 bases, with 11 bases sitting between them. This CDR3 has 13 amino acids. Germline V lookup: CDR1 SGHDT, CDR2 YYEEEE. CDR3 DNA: TGTGCCAGCAGCGAATGGACGGACTACGAGCAGTACTTC. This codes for CASSEWTDYEQYF.

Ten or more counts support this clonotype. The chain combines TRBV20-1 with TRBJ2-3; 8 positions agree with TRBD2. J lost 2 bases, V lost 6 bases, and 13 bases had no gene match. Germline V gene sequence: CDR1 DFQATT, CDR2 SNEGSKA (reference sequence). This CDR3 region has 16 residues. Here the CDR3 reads CSAPPVDSGVTDTQYF. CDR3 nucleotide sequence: TGCAGTGCCCCTCCCGTCGATAGCGGGGTCACAGATACGCAGTATTTT.

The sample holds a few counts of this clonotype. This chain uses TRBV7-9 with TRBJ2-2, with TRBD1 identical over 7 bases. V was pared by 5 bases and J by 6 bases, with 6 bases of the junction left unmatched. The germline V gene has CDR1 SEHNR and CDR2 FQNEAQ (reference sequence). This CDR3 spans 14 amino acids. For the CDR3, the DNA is TGTGCCAGCAGCGGAGACAGGGCGCCCGGGGAGCTGTTTTTT. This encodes CASSGDRAPGELFF.

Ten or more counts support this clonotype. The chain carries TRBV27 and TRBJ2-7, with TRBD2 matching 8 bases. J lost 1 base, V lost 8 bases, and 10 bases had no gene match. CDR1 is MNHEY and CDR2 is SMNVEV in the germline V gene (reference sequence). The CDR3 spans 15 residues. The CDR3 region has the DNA TGTGCCAGCGCCCGGGGGGGAGGATGGTCCTACGAGCAGTACTTC. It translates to CASARGGGWSYEQYF.

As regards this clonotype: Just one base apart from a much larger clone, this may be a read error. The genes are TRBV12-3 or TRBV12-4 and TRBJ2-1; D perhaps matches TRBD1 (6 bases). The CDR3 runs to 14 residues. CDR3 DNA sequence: TGTACCAGCAGTTGGGGCAGGGGTAGTAATGAGCAGTTCTTC. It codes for CTSSWGRGSNEQFF.

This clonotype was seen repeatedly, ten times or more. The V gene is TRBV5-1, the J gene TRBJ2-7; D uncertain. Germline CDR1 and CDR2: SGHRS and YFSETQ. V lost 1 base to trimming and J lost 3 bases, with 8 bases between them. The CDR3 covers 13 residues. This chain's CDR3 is CASSLTHDYEQYF. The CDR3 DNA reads TGCGCCAGCAGCTTGACCCATGACTACGAGCAGTACTTC.

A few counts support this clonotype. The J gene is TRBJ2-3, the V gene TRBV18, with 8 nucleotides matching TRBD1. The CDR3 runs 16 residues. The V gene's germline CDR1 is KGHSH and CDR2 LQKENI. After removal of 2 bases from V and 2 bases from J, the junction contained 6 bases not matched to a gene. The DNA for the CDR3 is TGTGCCAGCTCACCAACGGGACAGGCCCTCACAGATACGCAGTATTTT. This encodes CASSPTGQALTDTQYF. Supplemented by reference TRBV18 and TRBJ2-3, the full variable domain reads NAGVMQNPRHLVRRRGQEARLRCSPMKGHSHVYWYRQLPEEGLKFMVYLQKENIIDESGMPKERFSAEFPKEGPSILRIQQVVRGDSAAYFCASSPTGQALTDTQYFGPGTRLTVL.